The 8 T cell receptor beta chains reported below all come from one sample, sequenced in a study of CD8+CD57+ T cells in acquired aplastic anemia. Whoever was chosen for sequencing had shown CD8+CD57+ cell expansion by flow cytometry. Genomic DNA served as template for TCR beta VDJ and CDR3 profiling. TCRdb ran MiXCR on the reads and lists one entry per CDR3 protein. This sample has hundreds of thousands of distinct CDR3 sequences, with 25% to 40% found just once. Material for sequencing was sorted CD4+, CD8+, or CD8+CD57+ T cells (not recorded which) from PBMCs. The source of these receptors is a human donor with aplastic anemia.

This clonotype was observed at least ten times. The chain links TRBV5-1 to TRBJ1-6; 9 bases map to TRBD1. This CDR3 has 14 residues. V lost 3 bases, J lost 8 bases, and 3 bases stayed unmatched. The germline V gene encodes CDR1 SGHRS and CDR2 YFSETQ. CDR3 in DNA: TGCGCCAGCAGCTGGGGACAGGGTGATTCACCCCTCCACTTT. This encodes CASSWGQGDSPLHF.

This clonotype was detected many times. This rearrangement joins TRBV6-5 to TRBJ1-6; D remains unclear. Germline V gene sequence: CDR1 MNHEY, CDR2 SVGAGI. The germline V and J ends were trimmed by 0 bases and 9 bases, with 18 bases remaining between them. The CDR3 sequence is 17 residues long. The CDR3 is CASSYSIRSRASSPLHF. The CDR3 DNA reads TGTGCCAGCAGTTACTCGATCAGGTCCCGAGCGAGTTCACCCCTCCACTTT.

The J gene is TRBJ1-1, the V gene TRBV25-1; TRBD1 aligns across 10 bases. Per germline, CDR1 MGHDK and CDR2 SYGVNS. There are 16 residues in the CDR3. Trimming at V came to 9 bases and at J to 4 bases, leaving 14 bases not matched to a gene. CDR3 protein: CASSSPRDRGPTEAFF. The CDR3 nucleotides read TGTGCCAGTAGTTCACCCCGGGACAGGGGTCCCACTGAAGCTTTCTTT.

The table lists this clonotype with a few counts. DNA of the CDR3: TGCGCGGTAAGGGGTGCCACAGATACGCAGTATTTT. Translated, it gives CAVRGATDTQYF. The genes are TRBV10-1 and TRBJ2-3; D may be TRBD1 (5 bases). CDR1 WNHNN and CDR2 SYGVQD come from the germline V gene (reference sequence). The CDR3 totals 12 residues.

The sample holds a few counts of this clonotype. The chain links TRBV9 to TRBJ1-3, with 8 bases identical to TRBD1. The junction had 3 bases not matched to a gene; V was cut back by 4 bases and J by 0 bases. Per germline, CDR1 SGDLS and CDR2 YYNGEE. The CDR3 consists of 15 residues. This chain's CDR3 is CASSSQGASGNTIYF. In nucleotides, the CDR3 is TGTGCCAGCAGCAGCCAGGGGGCCTCTGGAAACACCATATATTTT.

This clonotype was detected ten times or more. The rearrangement joins TRBV4-2 to TRBJ2-1; D is uncertain. CDR1 and CDR2 (germline): LGHNA, YNFKEQ. The V end lost 0 bases, the J end lost 7 bases, and 4 bases lay between the germline ends. This CDR3 region has 12 residues. The CDR3 protein is CASSQDRNEQFF. CDR3 DNA: TGTGCCAGCAGCCAAGATCGAAATGAGCAGTTCTTC.

This clonotype showed up many times. This chain uses TRBV5-1 with TRBJ2-7; D might be TRBD1 or TRBD2, each matching 5 bases. The CDR3 extends over 14 amino acids. Trimming removed 4 bases from V and 7 bases from J, with 18 bases in between. Germline-derived CDR1 and CDR2 are SGHRS and YFSETQ. In nucleotides, the CDR3 is TGCGCCAGCAGCGACCTCGGGACCCGAAGGGAGCAGTACTTC. It is translated as CASSDLGTRREQYF. Variable domain in full (rest from reference TRBV5-1 and TRBJ2-7): KAGVTQTPRYLIKTRGQQVTLSCSPISGHRSVSWYQQTPGQGLQFLFEYFSETQRNKGNFPGRFSGRQFSNSRSEMNVSTLELGDSALYLCASSDLGTRREQYFGPGTRLTVT.

This rearrangement joins TRBV29-1 to TRBJ1-4; tentatively, D is TRBD1 (6 bases). The length of the CDR3 is 15 residues. V was trimmed by 4 bases and J by 8 bases, leaving 20 bases between them. Looked up from germline, CDR1 is SQVTM and CDR2 is ANQGSEA. The CDR3 here is CSVGVIGGPGEKLFF. In nucleotides, the CDR3 is TGCAGCGTTGGAGTCATTGGGGGCCCGGGCGAAAAACTGTTTTTT.